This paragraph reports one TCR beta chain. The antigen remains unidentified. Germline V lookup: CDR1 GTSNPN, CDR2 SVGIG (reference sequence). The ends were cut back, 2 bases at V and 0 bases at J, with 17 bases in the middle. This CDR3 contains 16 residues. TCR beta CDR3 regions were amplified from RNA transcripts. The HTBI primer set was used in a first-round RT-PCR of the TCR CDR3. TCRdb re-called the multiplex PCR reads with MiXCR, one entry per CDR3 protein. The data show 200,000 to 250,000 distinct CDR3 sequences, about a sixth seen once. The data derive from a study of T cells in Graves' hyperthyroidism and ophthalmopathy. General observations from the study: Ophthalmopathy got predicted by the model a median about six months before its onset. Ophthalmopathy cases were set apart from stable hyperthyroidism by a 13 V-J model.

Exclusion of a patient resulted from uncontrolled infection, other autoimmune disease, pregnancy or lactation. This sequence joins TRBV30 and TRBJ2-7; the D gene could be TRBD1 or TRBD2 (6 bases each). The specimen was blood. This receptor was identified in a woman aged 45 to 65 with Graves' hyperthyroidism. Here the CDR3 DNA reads TGTGCCTGGAGTTCAAGGGGGGACCGAAGCTCCTACGAGCAGTACTTC. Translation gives CAWSSRGDRSSYEQYF.